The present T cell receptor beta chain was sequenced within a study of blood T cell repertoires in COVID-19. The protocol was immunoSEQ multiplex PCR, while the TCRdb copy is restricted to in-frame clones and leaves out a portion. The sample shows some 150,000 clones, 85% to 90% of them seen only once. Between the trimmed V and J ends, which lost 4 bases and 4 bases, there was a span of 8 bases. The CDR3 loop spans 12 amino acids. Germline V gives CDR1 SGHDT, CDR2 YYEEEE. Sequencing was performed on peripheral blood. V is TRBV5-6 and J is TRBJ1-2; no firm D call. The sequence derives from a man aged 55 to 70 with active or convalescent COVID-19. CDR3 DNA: TGTGCCAGCAGCCCGGTCGGCTATGGCTACACCTTC. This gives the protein CASSPVGYGYTF.